The present entry profiles one TCR beta chain with its context. What it binds is not known. This entry comes from a study of beta chain features in type 1 diabetes. Study findings and constraints: When cDNA is sequenced, cells with high TCR expression could be over-represented. With patients and controls alike, PCR might favor shorter templates to an equal degree.

The CDR3 spans 15 residues. The germline V and J ends were trimmed by 5 bases and 9 bases, with 20 bases remaining between them. CDR1 and CDR2 (germline): SGHTA, FQGNSA. Every bit of the isolated RNA underwent reverse transcription, so sequencing read expressed TCRB transcripts. TCRdb's table, derived via immunoSEQ multiplex PCR, lists solely in-frame clones and lacks some. The sample lists about 900,000 clones, 17% occurring once. The authors obtained over 98% purity in all sorted populations. The V and J genes are TRBV7-2 and TRBJ1-5; D gene ambiguous. The specimen sequenced was naive CD4+ T cells from blood. This clonotype was obtained from a woman aged 18-29 years in good health. CDR3 DNA: TGTGCCAGCAGCGTCGACGGGCACCATGGGAGGCCCCAGCATTTT. Translating it yields CASSVDGHHGRPQHF. Drawing the rest from reference TRBV7-2 and TRBJ1-5, the complete variable domain is GAGVSQSPSNKVTEKGKDVELRCDPISGHTALYWYRQSLGQGLEFLIYFQGNSAPDKSGLPSDRFSAERTGGSVSTLTIQRTQQEDSAVYLCASSVDGHHGRPQHFGDGTRLSIL.